A single sample gave rise to the 27 T cell receptor beta chains below, sequenced in a study of blood T cell repertoires in COVID-19. The method was immunoSEQ multiplex PCR; TCRdb's version includes in-frame clones alone and lacks a portion of them. The sample lists approximately 200,000 clones, roughly 80% occurring once. Material: peripheral blood. Receptors originate from a woman aged 45-65 years with acute or convalescent COVID-19.

Only a few counts were recorded for this clone. The CDR3 bases are TGTGCCAGCAGTTTAATGGCAGGGGGTTTGAATGGCTACACCTTC. This encodes CASSLMAGGLNGYTF. This chain connects TRBV27 to TRBJ1-2, with 7 bases aligning to TRBD1. V dropped 2 bases and J dropped 6; count of bases not matched to a gene: 9. This CDR3 has 15 amino acids. CDR1 MNHEY and CDR2 SMNVEV come from the germline V gene (reference sequence).

V and J are TRBV25-1 and TRBJ1-6; 10 nucleotides match TRBD1. This CDR3 comprises 14 residues. J gave up 10 bases and V 6 bases, and 6 bases lay outside the gene matches. Germline V gives CDR1 MGHDK, CDR2 SYGVNS. CDR3 sequence reads: CASSETGGGSPLHF. CDR3 coding DNA: TGTGCCAGCAGCGAGACAGGGGGCGGGTCACCCCTCCACTTT.

The CDR3 DNA follows: TGTGCCATCAGTGAACGGGCTAGCGGGGGGGCCCGGACGCAGTATTTT. Encoded protein: CAISERASGGARTQYF. The J gene is TRBJ2-3, the V gene TRBV10-3; TRBD2 matches at 12 bases. CDR3 length: 16 residues. Germline V gives CDR1 ENHRY, CDR2 SYGVKD. V trimming: 3 bases; J trimming: 9 bases; junction bases outside the gene matches: 10.

A remark on this clone: Other DNA sequences in the same sample also yield this CDR3. V usage is TRBV5-6 and J usage is TRBJ2-2; TRBD1 is a possible D gene (5 bases). Trimming stripped 0 bases from V and 2 bases from J, with 5 bases between. Germline-derived CDR1 and CDR2 are SGHDT and YYEEEE. This CDR3 has 14 residues. CDR3 sequence: CASSLGGNTGELFF. In DNA, the CDR3 is TGTGCCAGCAGCTTGGGGGGCAACACCGGGGAGCTGTTTTTT.

V usage is TRBV7-9 and J usage is TRBJ1-6, with TRBD1 matching over 7 bases. The length of the CDR3 is 17 residues. CDR1 and CDR2 from the germline V gene are SEHNR and FQNEAQ (reference sequence). V trimming: 5 bases; J trimming: 0 bases; junction bases outside the gene matches: 7. The CDR3 here is CASSPPTGSSYNSPLHF. In DNA, the CDR3 is TGTGCCAGCAGCCCACCGACAGGGAGCTCCTATAATTCACCCCTCCACTTT.

The chain combines TRBV3-1 (or the pseudogene TRBV3-2) with TRBJ2-7, with D unresolved. This CDR3 is built from 13 residues. Germline CDR1 and CDR2: LGHDT and YNNKEL (reference sequence). V lost 0 bases to trimming and J lost 2 bases, with 5 bases between them. Here the CDR3 DNA reads TGTGCCAGCAGCCAAGATCCTCCCTACGAGCAGTACTTC. Translated: CASSQDPPYEQYF.

J is TRBJ1-1 and V is TRBV27; TRBD1 aligns across 7 bases. Germline assignment: CDR1 MNHEY and CDR2 SMNVEV (reference sequence). With 6 bases clipped from V and 3 bases from J, the junction kept 13 bases outside the gene matches. The length of the CDR3 is 16 residues. The DNA for the CDR3 is TGTGCCAGCAGACTGACAGGGACGCAGGTCTACACTGAAGCTTTCTTT. It encodes CASRLTGTQVYTEAFF.

The rearrangement links TRBV28 to TRBJ1-5; 7 bases are shared with TRBD1. This CDR3 has 16 residues. Germline CDR1 and CDR2: MDHEN and SYDVKM. The V gene end was trimmed by 6 bases and the J gene end by 0 bases; junction bases not matched to a gene: 8. CDR3 sequence (DNA): TGTGCCAGCAGGGGAGAGGGACAGCATAGCAATCAGCCCCAGCATTTT. Its protein is CASRGEGQHSNQPQHF.

The chain employs TRBV7-9 and TRBJ2-3; D is uncertain. V dropped 4 bases and J dropped 5 bases, with 7 bases sitting between them. Per germline, CDR1 SEHNR and CDR2 FQNEAQ (reference sequence). The CDR3 contains 12 residues. CDR3 in DNA: TGTGCCAGCAGCTACTCCGGAGATACGCAGTATTTT. Amino acids: CASSYSGDTQYF.

This clone has only a few counts. The V gene is TRBV2, the J gene TRBJ1-4; maybe TRBD1 (5 bases). The length of the CDR3 is 16 residues. Germline CDR1 reads SNHLY; CDR2 reads FYNNEI. V lost 4 bases to trimming and J lost 8 bases, with 20 bases between them. Here the CDR3 DNA reads TGTGCCAGCAGTGTTATGAAAGGGCAGGGTAGGGAAAAACTGTTTTTT. Translating it yields CASSVMKGQGREKLFF.

This clone was counted between two and nine times. V and J are TRBV18 and TRBJ1-1; TRBD1 matches at 8 bases. The V segment lost 3 bases and the J segment 1 base; nucleotides outside the gene matches: 4. The V gene's germline CDR1 is KGHSH and CDR2 LQKENI. The CDR3 is 15 residues long. The CDR3 DNA reads TGTGCCAGCTCACCTCCGGGACAGGCGAACACTGAAGCTTTCTTT. Translated, it gives CASSPPGQANTEAFF.

For the CDR3, the DNA is TGTGCCATCAGAGCCACAGAAACAGATACGCAGTATTTT. It translates to CAIRATETDTQYF. The chain is built from TRBV10-3 and TRBJ2-3; no firm D call. The CDR3 extends over 13 amino acids. Germline V CDR1 and CDR2: ENHRY, SYGVKD. With 6 bases removed from V and 3 bases from J, the gap between germline ends came to 10 bases.

The chain uses TRBV7-9 and TRBJ2-2; 7 bases align to TRBD2. The CDR3 spans 14 residues. Germline V gives CDR1 SEHNR, CDR2 FQNEAQ (reference sequence). V gave up 5 bases and J gave up 5 bases; unmatched junction bases: 5. For the CDR3, the DNA is TGTGCCAGCAGCGCGAGCGGGACGACCGGGGAGCTGTTTTTT. Amino acids: CASSASGTTGELFF.

The chain links TRBV5-1 to TRBJ2-5; D may be TRBD2 (6 bases). Germline V gene sequence: CDR1 SGHRS, CDR2 YFSETQ. This CDR3 is 15 amino acids long. Trimming removed 6 bases at V and 4 bases at J, with 19 bases between. As DNA, the CDR3 is TGCGCCAGCACCAAGGAGGGGAATCTTGGAGAGACCCAGTACTTC. It specifies CASTKEGNLGETQYF.

The chain carries TRBV6-6 and TRBJ1-1; 9 nucleotides align to TRBD1. This CDR3 spans 12 amino acids. V was clipped by 6 bases and J by 7 bases; unmatched bases: 3. The germline V gene encodes CDR1 MNHNY and CDR2 SVGAGI (reference sequence). CDR3 loop: CASSRTGVEAFF. In DNA, the CDR3 is TGTGCCAGCAGCCGGACAGGGGTTGAAGCTTTCTTT.

The chain combines TRBV27 with TRBJ2-3; D is possibly TRBD2 (6 bases). Germline V gene lookup returns CDR1 MNHEY and CDR2 SMNVEV (reference sequence). The CDR3 is 16 amino acids. The germline V and J ends were trimmed by 2 bases and 4 bases, with 16 bases remaining between them. CDR3 coding DNA: TGTGCCAGCAGTTTAGGCCGGGGGAGCGCCCCAGATACGCAGTATTTT. It yields the protein CASSLGRGSAPDTQYF.

CDR3 coding DNA: TGTGCCAGCAGCCGGGACAGGGCAGAGAGCTATGGCTACACCTTC. Translating gives CASSRDRAESYGYTF. This chain joins TRBV7-2 and TRBJ1-2; TRBD1 matches 9 bases. CDR1 and CDR2 from the germline V gene are SGHTA and FQGNSA. The CDR3 has 15 amino acids. V lost 5 bases and J lost 4; bases outside the gene matches: 8.

As to this clone: At the DNA level, this CDR3 is encoded by other sequences in the same sample as well. The rearrangement joins TRBV19 to TRBJ1-5; tentatively, D is TRBD1 (6 bases). CDR3 length: 14 residues. The V and J ends lost 1 base and 6 bases respectively, with 10 bases between them. The germline CDR1 and CDR2 sequences are LNHDA and SQIVND (reference sequence). The CDR3 nucleotides read TGTGCCAGTAGTATAGCGGGGGGCGGTCAGCCCCAGCATTTT. As protein: CASSIAGGGQPQHF.

The V call is TRBV19, the J call TRBJ2-5, with a possible D match to TRBD1 (6 bases). This CDR3 has 14 amino acids. Trimming left V 4 bases short and J 5 bases short, with 14 bases between. CDR1 LNHDA and CDR2 SQIVND come from the germline V gene (reference sequence). CDR3 in amino acids: CASSNTGSRETQYF. CDR3 nucleotides: TGTGCCAGTAGTAATACAGGGAGTAGGGAGACCCAGTACTTC.

Note on this clone: The junction departs from the called germline gene at one end, perhaps through a read error. The V call is TRBV2, the J call TRBJ2-7; 10 nucleotides agree with TRBD1. From germline, CDR1 is SNHLY and CDR2 FYNNEI. The CDR3 contains 15 residues. The CDR3 reads CASSALTGGSDEQYF. CDR3 nucleotides: TGTGCCAGCAGTGCCCTGACAGGGGGCTCCGACGAGCAGTACTTC.

The chain links TRBV10-2 to TRBJ1-1; unclear D gene. Germline-derived CDR1 and CDR2 are WSHSY and SAAADI. The CDR3 is made up of 15 amino acids. Trimming left V 8 bases short and J 1 base short, with 17 bases between. Here the CDR3 DNA reads TGCGCCAGCTCTGAGAAGCGGAGCCCGAACACTGAAGCTTTCTTT. It translates to CASSEKRSPNTEAFF.

This clone occurred a few times. The V gene is TRBV6-5, the J gene TRBJ2-5; D is unclear. Germline V gives CDR1 MNHEY, CDR2 SVGAGI. Trimming pared 8 bases from V and 5 bases from J, leaving 12 bases between. The CDR3 has 12 amino acids. Here the CDR3 DNA reads TGTGCCAGCGGTAGAGGTCGGGAGACCCAGTACTTC. It translates to CASGRGRETQYF.

This clone was picked up a small number of times. The V gene is TRBV20-1, the J gene TRBJ2-7; D not certain. This CDR3 contains 10 residues. Germline CDR1 and CDR2: DFQATT and SNEGSKA (reference sequence). The germline V and J ends were trimmed by 5 bases and 4 bases, with 6 bases remaining between them. CDR3 nucleotide sequence: TGCAGTGCTTTAAATTACGAGCAGTACTTC. This gives the protein CSALNYEQYF.

This chain connects TRBV28 to TRBJ2-5; D is ambiguous. Germline V gives CDR1 MDHEN, CDR2 SYDVKM. V was shortened by 10 bases and J by 2 bases, with 5 bases between the two germline ends. The CDR3 length is 10 residues. CDR3 DNA sequence: TGTGCCATCAAACAAGAGACCCAGTACTTC. Translation: CAIKQETQYF.

This clone was observed once. The chain has TRBV28 and TRBJ1-5; the D is unclear. Germline CDR1 reads MDHEN; CDR2 reads SYDVKM. The CDR3 length is 15 residues. Trimming cost V 1 base and J 1 base, with 8 bases left between them. The CDR3 sequence is CASSLYSGSNQPQHF. Written as DNA, the CDR3 is TGTGCCAGCAGTTTATACAGTGGGAGCAATCAGCCCCAGCATTTT.

This clone was detected once. The chain couples TRBV4-2 to TRBJ2-5; 12 nucleotides line up with TRBD2. CDR3 size: 19 residues. The V and J ends lost 4 bases and 2 bases, in that order; junction bases with no gene match: 14. Germline lookup yields CDR1 LGHNA and CDR2 YNFKEQ. The CDR3 here is CASSPSTRLAGDIQETQYF. DNA for the CDR3: TGTGCCAGCAGCCCCTCCACGAGACTAGCGGGGGACATTCAAGAGACCCAGTACTTC.

This clone has just one count. The V gene is TRBV4-3, the J gene TRBJ1-6; weak D call: TRBD1 (5 bases). The CDR3 is 15 amino acids. V lost 2 bases, J lost 2 bases, and 7 bases lay in between. Germline V CDR1 and CDR2: LGHNA, YSLEER. The DNA for the CDR3 is TGCGCCAGCAGCCAAAAGGGGACCTATAATTCACCCCTCCACTTT. It is translated as CASSQKGTYNSPLHF.